Detailed here is one T cell receptor (beta chain). The junction does not match germline at one end; this may be a read error. This sample is drawn from a study of T-cell reconstitution after alpha-beta-depleted transplantation in children. This sample's TCRbeta library carried unique molecular identifier barcodes. TCRdb called the PCR reads again in MiXCR, with one record for every CDR3 protein. This sample has about a million distinct CDR3 sequences, with roughly 29% found just once. Germline-derived CDR1 and CDR2 are DFQATT and SNEGSKA (reference sequence). This CDR3 is built from 12 residues. Sequencing used PBMCs, mostly from graft donor cells, obtained 360 days after TCRalphabeta/CD19-depleted stem cell transplant. The TCR originated in a boy under two years old who had a stem cell transplant for SCID, so the T cells may come from the graft donor. The V and J genes are TRBV20-1 and TRBJ1-1; no reliable D call. CDR3 nucleotides: TGCATTGCTAGAGATCGACACACTGAAGCTTTCTTT. Translating it yields CIARDRHTEAFF.